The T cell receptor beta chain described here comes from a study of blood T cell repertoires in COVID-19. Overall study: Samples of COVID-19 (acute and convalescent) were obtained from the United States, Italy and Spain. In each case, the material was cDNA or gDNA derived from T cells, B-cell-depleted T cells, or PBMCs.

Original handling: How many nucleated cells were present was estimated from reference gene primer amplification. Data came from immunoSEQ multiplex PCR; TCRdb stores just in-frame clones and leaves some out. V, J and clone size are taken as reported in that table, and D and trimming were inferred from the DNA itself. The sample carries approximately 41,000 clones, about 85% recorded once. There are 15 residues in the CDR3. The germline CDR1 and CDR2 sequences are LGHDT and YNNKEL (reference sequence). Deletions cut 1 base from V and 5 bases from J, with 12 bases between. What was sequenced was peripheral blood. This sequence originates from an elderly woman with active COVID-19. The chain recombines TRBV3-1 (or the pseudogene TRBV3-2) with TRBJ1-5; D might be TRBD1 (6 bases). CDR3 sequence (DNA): TGTGCCAGCAGCCAAGCCCGGGCAGGGGATCAGCCCCAGCATTTT. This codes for CASSQARAGDQPQHF.